A selection of T cell receptor beta chains follows, all from one sample in a study of T-cell memory formation after mild COVID-19. From the 5' RACE reads, TCRdb called clonotypes with MiXCR, one entry per CDR3 protein. The sample yields more than 120,000 distinct CDR3 sequences, approximately 5.7% seen once. The sequencing sample was made of PBMCs or a T cell subset sorted from them (not recorded which). These TCRs come from an adult woman who had mild COVID-19 (a few samples of this study predate the infection). Cell type and time point are not known. The CDR3 runs from the conserved cysteine through the conserved F or W. A D gene is named only where the DNA matches it firmly. Not all rows give a size; the values are once, few, many and, for expanded clones, a class.

DNA	CDR3	D	V	J	size
TGTGCCAGCAGCTTAGGGGGGGCGGGAGGCCCCCCGGCGTACTACGAGCAGTACTTC	CASSLGGAGGPPAYYEQYF	TRBD2	TRBV7-2	TRBJ2-7	many
TGTGCCAGCAGCCCCCAGAGAGTAGAGAACACTGAAGCTTTCTTT	CASSPQRVENTEAFF	NA	TRBV7-8	TRBJ1-1	NA
TGTGCCAGCTCAACACGGGACGGCATGAACACTGAAGCTTTCTTT	CASSTRDGMNTEAFF	NA	TRBV18	TRBJ1-1	few
TGTGCCAGCAGCTCCCCATGGACTAGCGGGAGGGCCGGGTCCTACAATGAGCAGTTCTTC	CASSSPWTSGRAGSYNEQFF	TRBD2	TRBV13	TRBJ2-1	many
TGTGCCAGCAGTTTACCCCTAGGAATCTCTACATACGAGCAGTACTTC	CASSLPLGISTYEQYF	NA	TRBV27	TRBJ2-7	many
TGTGCCAGCAACAGAGGAGTAGGCAATCAGCCCCAGCATTTT	CASNRGVGNQPQHF	NA	TRBV12-3/TRBV12-4	TRBJ1-5	NA
TGTGCCAGCTCGGAGCAGGGGGAGGGCGAGCAGTACTTC	CASSEQGEGEQYF	NA	TRBV18	TRBJ2-7	many
TGTGCCAGCAGCCAAGGAACCGGGACTAGCGAAATTCAGTACTTC	CASSQGTGTSEIQYF	TRBD2	TRBV4-2	TRBJ2-4	few
TGTGCCTGGAATCCGCGGGGGACTACAGATACGCAGTATTTT	CAWNPRGTTDTQYF	TRBD2	TRBV30	TRBJ2-3	few
TGTGCCACCAGCAGCGAGCGGACTAGCAGTGATACGCAGTATTTT	CATSSERTSSDTQYF	TRBD2	TRBV15	TRBJ2-3	many
TGTGCCAGCAGCTTAACCCCTTATGGCCTAGCGGTCACAGATACGCAGTATTTT	CASSLTPYGLAVTDTQYF	TRBD2	TRBV7-3	TRBJ2-3	NA
TGTGCCAGCTCACCATGGGACTATGGCTACACCTTC	CASSPWDYGYTF	NA	TRBV18	TRBJ1-2	many
TGCAGTGTTGGCAGGACTGGAAACACCATATATTTT	CSVGRTGNTIYF	NA	TRBV20-1	TRBJ1-3	few
TGTGCCAGCAGCTATCCTAGCGGGGTAAAAGATACGCAGTATTTT	CASSYPSGVKDTQYF	TRBD2	TRBV7-2	TRBJ2-3	many
TGTGCCAGCAGCTTGGGCAGGGAGGTAGATACGCAGTATTTT	CASSLGREVDTQYF	NA	TRBV5-4	TRBJ2-3	NA
TGTGCCTGGACTCTCCCGGGGACTAGCGCTGGGTCAGAGACCCAGTACTTC	CAWTLPGTSAGSETQYF	TRBD2	TRBV30	TRBJ2-5	many
TGTGCCAGCAGCTTGGGGAGCGAGACCCAGTACTTC	CASSLGSETQYF	NA	TRBV11-3	TRBJ2-5	many
TGCGCCAGCAGCCCGCTTTCGGGCGGACCCGCAGATACGCAGTATTTT	CASSPLSGGPADTQYF	NA	TRBV5-1	TRBJ2-3	many
TGCGCCAGCAGCTTGGCACTATCTAGCTCCTACAATGAGCAGTTCTTC	CASSLALSSSYNEQFF	NA	TRBV5-1	TRBJ2-1	many
TGTGCCAGCTCCTCTGTGGGGGGGGGATACAATGAGCAGTTCTTC	CASSSVGGGYNEQFF	TRBD2	TRBV7-2	TRBJ2-1	many
TGTGCCAGCAGTTCGGGACAGGGGGCGAATTCACCCCTCCACTTT	CASSSGQGANSPLHF	TRBD1	TRBV6-5	TRBJ1-6	many
TGTGCCAGCAGCGCGGGACTAGCGGGAGGTTGGTCCTACAATGAGCAGTTCTTC	CASSAGLAGGWSYNEQFF	TRBD2	TRBV7-2	TRBJ2-1	many
TGTGCCACCAGTGCCTCGGGGACTAGCGAAGAGACCCAGTACTTC	CATSASGTSEETQYF	TRBD2	TRBV24-1	TRBJ2-5	NA
TGTGCCAGCAGCGCCCCGGGCCCGACGCAGTATTTT	CASSAPGPTQYF	NA	TRBV9	TRBJ2-3	few
TGTGCCAGCAGTTCATGGGGGCAGGGCTACACCTTC	CASSSWGQGYTF	NA	TRBV27	TRBJ1-2	many
TGTGCCAGCAGTCGGACAGGGGAGGCCGGGGCCAACGTCCTGACTTTC	CASSRTGEAGANVLTF	TRBD1	TRBV12-3/TRBV12-4	TRBJ2-6	many
TGTGCCAGCAGCCCTCAACCGGGACAGGGGTCGGCCCAGTACTTC	CASSPQPGQGSAQYF	TRBD1	TRBV7-6	TRBJ2-5	many
TGCAGCGTGTCATCCGGGGGACAAAACTATGGCTACACCTTC	CSVSSGGQNYGYTF	NA	TRBV29-1	TRBJ1-2	many
TGTGCCTCCGACAGGGGGTATAACGGGGAGCTGTTTTTT	CASDRGYNGELFF	TRBD1	TRBV6-1	TRBJ2-2	few
TGTGCCAGCAGCTCGCCAGGGGGGGTCAATTCACCCCTCCACTTT	CASSSPGGVNSPLHF	TRBD1	TRBV7-2	TRBJ1-6	few
TGCGCCAGCAGCCAACCAAAGGAAGGGGGCGCGGGAGGCTACACCTTC	CASSQPKEGGAGGYTF	TRBD1	TRBV4-1	TRBJ1-2	NA
TGTGCCAGCAGCCATTACCGACTTAGCGGGAAAGCACGGGCAGATACGCAGTATTTT	CASSHYRLSGKARADTQYF	TRBD2	TRBV3-1	TRBJ2-3	NA
TGTGCCAGCAGCTTAGATGGTGTCGATGGCTACACCTTC	CASSLDGVDGYTF	NA	TRBV11-2	TRBJ1-2	NA
TGCGCCAGCAGCCCTGGAGGCAGAGAAGAGACCCAGTACTTC	CASSPGGREETQYF	NA	TRBV5-1	TRBJ2-5	many
TGCGCCAGCAGCCAAGAAGGGACTAGCGGGGGGGCTTGGGAGACCCAGTACTTC	CASSQEGTSGGAWETQYF	TRBD2	TRBV4-1	TRBJ2-5	many
TGCAGCGTTTCGGGACAGGGGACCAACGTCCTGACTTTC	CSVSGQGTNVLTF	TRBD1	TRBV29-1	TRBJ2-6	few
TGTGCCAGCTCACCAGGGCAGGGGGCGGTTGGCGAGCAGTACTTC	CASSPGQGAVGEQYF	TRBD1	TRBV18	TRBJ2-7	NA
TGCACCAGCAGCCCTTGTATCGGTTCGACGCTGGTCCCCCGGAACACTGAGGCTTTCTTT	CTSSPCIGSTLVPRNTEAFF	NA	TRBV1	TRBJ1-1	NA